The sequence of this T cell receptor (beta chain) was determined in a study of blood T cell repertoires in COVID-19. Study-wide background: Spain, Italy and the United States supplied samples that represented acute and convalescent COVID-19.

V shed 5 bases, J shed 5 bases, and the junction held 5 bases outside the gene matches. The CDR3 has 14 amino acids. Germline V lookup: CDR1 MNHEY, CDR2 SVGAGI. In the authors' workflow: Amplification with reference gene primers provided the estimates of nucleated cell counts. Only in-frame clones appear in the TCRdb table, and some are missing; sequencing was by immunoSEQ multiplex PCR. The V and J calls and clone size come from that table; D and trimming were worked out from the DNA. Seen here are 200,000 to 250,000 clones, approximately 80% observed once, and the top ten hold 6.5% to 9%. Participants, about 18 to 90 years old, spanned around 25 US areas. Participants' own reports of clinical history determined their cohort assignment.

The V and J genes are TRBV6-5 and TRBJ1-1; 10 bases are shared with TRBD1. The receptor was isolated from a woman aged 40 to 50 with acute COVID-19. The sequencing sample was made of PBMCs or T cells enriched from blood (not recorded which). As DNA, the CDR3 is TGTGCCAGCAGTAGGGACAGGGGAACGACTGAAGCTTTCTTT. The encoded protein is CASSRDRGTTEAFF.